The clone carrying this TCR beta chain came up a few times. Its target is unknown. The method was immunoSEQ multiplex PCR; TCRdb's version includes in-frame clones alone and lacks a portion of them. In the table there are tens of thousands of clones, 86% of which are singletons. The record originates from a study of T cells in localized non-small cell lung cancer. Regarding the study as a whole: The highest T cell clonality was in uninvolved adjacent lung, above tumor. Since sequencing was restricted to only one region of the tumor, intratumor heterogeneity remains a possibility. Longer overall survival accompanied higher blood T cell density. Adjacent lung was found to contain a median about 55 of the top 100 tumor clones.

The source is a man between 35 and 75 years old with stage I lung adenocarcinoma. The source material was peripheral blood, sampled before any cancer treatment.

CDR3 bases: TGTGCCAGCAGTTTGGCTAGCGGGGTACAAGAGACCCAGTACTTC. Its translation: CASSLASGVQETQYF. The J gene is TRBJ2-5, the V gene TRBV28, with 9 positions matching TRBD2. J lost 2 bases, V lost 3 bases, and 4 bases had no gene match. The germline gives CDR1 MDHEN, CDR2 SYDVKM. The CDR3 loop spans 15 amino acids.